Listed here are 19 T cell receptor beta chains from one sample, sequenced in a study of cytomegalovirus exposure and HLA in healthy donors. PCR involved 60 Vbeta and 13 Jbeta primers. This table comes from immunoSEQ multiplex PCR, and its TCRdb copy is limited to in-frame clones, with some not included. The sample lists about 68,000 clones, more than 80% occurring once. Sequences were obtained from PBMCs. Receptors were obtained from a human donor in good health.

This CDR3 reads CASSLTGLNEQYF. The CDR3, as DNA: TGTGCCAGCAGCCTGACAGGGCTCAACGAGCAGTACTTC. V is TRBV5-4 and J is TRBJ2-7, with 7 bases that match TRBD1. Trimming took 4 bases from V and 5 from J; bases not matched to a gene: 6. This CDR3 region has 13 residues. CDR1 SGHNT and CDR2 YYREEE come from the germline V gene (reference sequence).

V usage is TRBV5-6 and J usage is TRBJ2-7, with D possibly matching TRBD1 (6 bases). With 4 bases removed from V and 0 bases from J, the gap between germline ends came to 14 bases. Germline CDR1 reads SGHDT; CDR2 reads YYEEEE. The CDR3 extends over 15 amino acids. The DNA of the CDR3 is TGTGCCAGCAGCCATTTGGACAGCCGCTCCTACGAGCAGTACTTC. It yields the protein CASSHLDSRSYEQYF.

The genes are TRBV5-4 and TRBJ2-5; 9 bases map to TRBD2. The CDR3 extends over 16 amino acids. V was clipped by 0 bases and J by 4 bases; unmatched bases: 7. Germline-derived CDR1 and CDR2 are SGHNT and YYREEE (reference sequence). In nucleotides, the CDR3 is TGTGCCAGCAGCTTGGATGGCGGGGGGGCTGGAGAGACCCAGTACTTC. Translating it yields CASSLDGGGAGETQYF.

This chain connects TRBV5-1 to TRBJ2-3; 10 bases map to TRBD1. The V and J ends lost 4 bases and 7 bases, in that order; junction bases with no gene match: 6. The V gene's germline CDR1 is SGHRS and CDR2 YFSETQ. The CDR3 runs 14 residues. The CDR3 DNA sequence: TGCGCCAGCAGCGGGACAGGGGCCACTAATACGCAGTATTTT. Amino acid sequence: CASSGTGATNTQYF.

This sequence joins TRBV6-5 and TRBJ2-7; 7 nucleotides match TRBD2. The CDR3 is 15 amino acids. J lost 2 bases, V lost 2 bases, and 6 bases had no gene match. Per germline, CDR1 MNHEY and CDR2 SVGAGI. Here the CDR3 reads CASSYVGGATYEQYF. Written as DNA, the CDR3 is TGTGCCAGCAGTTACGTGGGAGGGGCCACCTACGAGCAGTACTTC.

CDR3 sequence: CASAGGVLASGGLTGELFF. In DNA, the CDR3 is TGTGCCAGTGCCGGTGGGGTCTTAGCTAGCGGGGGTTTGACCGGGGAGCTGTTTTTT. V and J are TRBV19 and TRBJ2-2; TRBD2 matches at 10 bases. This CDR3 is 19 amino acids long. V shed 8 bases and J 5 bases; nucleotides not matched to a gene: 20. CDR1 and CDR2 from the germline V gene are LNHDA and SQIVND (reference sequence).

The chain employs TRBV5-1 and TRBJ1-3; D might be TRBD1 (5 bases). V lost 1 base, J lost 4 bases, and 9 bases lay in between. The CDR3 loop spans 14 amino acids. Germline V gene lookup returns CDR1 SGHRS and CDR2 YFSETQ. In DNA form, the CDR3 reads TGCGCCAGCAGCTTGAGTGGGGCGGGAAACACCATATATTTT. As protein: CASSLSGAGNTIYF. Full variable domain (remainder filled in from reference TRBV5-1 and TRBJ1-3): KAGVTQTPRYLIKTRGQQVTLSCSPISGHRSVSWYQQTPGQGLQFLFEYFSETQRNKGNFPGRFSGRQFSNSRSEMNVSTLELGDSALYLCASSLSGAGNTIYFGEGSWLTVV.

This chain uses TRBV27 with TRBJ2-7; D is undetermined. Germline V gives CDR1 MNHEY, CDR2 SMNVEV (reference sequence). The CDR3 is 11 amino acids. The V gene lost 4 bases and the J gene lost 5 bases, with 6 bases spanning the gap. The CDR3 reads CASSSYHEQYF. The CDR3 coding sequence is TGTGCCAGCAGTTCCTACCACGAGCAGTACTTC.

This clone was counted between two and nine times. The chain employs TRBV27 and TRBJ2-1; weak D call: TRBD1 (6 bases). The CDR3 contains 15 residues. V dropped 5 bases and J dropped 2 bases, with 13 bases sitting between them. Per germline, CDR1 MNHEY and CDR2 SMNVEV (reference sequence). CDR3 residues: CASSRSEGAYNEQFF. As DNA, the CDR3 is TGTGCCAGCAGTAGGTCCGAGGGGGCCTACAATGAGCAGTTCTTC.

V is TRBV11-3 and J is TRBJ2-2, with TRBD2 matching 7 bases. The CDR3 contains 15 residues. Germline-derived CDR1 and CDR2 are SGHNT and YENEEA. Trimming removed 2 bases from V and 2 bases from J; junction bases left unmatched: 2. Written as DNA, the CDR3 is TGTGCCAGCAGCTTATCTAGCGGAAACACCGGGGAGCTGTTTTTT. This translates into CASSLSSGNTGELFF.

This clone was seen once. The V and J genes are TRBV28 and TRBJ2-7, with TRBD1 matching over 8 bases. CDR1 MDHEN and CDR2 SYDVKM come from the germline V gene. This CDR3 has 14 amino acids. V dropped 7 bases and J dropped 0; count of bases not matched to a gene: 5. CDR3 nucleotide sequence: TGTGCCAGCACCCGACAGGGGACCTCCTACGAGCAGTACTTC. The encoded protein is CASTRQGTSYEQYF.

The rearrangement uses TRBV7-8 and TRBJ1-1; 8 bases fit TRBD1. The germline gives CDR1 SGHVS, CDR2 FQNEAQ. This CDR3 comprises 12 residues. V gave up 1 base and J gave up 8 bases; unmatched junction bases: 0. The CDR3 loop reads CASSLGTGEAFF. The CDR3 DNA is TGTGCCAGCAGCTTAGGGACAGGGGAAGCTTTCTTT.

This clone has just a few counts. The CDR3 DNA follows: TGTGCCAGCAGCCCCGCGTCGGGGGGTTGGGGCACTGAAGCTTTCTTT. The encoded protein is CASSPASGGWGTEAFF. This chain connects TRBV14 to TRBJ1-1; D may be TRBD1 (5 bases). V lost 4 bases to trimming and J lost 4 bases, with 19 bases between them. Germline V CDR1 and CDR2: SGHDN, FVKESK. The CDR3 has 16 amino acids.

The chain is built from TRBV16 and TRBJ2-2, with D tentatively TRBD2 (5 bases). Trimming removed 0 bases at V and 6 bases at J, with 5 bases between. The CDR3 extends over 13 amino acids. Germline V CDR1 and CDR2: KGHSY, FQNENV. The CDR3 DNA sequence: TGTGCCAGCAGCCAATCGAGGGCCGGGGAGCTGTTTTTT. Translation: CASSQSRAGELFF.

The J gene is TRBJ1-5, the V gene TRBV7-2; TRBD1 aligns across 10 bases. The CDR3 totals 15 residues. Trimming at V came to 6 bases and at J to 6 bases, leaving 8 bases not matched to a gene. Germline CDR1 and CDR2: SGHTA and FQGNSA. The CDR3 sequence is CASSFDRGRGQPQHF. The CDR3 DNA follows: TGTGCCAGCAGTTTCGACAGGGGGCGCGGTCAGCCCCAGCATTTT.

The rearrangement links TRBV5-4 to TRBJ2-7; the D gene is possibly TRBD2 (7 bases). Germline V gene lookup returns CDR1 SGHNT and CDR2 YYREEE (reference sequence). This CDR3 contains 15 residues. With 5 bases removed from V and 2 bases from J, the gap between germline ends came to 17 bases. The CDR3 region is CASSYLGGAAYEQYF. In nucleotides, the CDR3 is TGTGCCAGCAGTTATCTAGGGGGGGCGGCCTACGAGCAGTACTTC.

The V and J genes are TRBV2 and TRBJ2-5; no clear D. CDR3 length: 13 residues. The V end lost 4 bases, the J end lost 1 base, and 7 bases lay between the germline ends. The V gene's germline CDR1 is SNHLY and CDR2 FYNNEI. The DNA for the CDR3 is TGTGCCAGCAGTGTTTCGGTCCAAGAGACCCAGTACTTC. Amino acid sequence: CASSVSVQETQYF.

The CDR3, as DNA: TGTGCCAGCAGACGGACAGGGCCCAATGAGCAGTTCTTC. It is translated as CASRRTGPNEQFF. The chain carries TRBV27 and TRBJ2-1; 8 nucleotides match TRBD1. Trimming at V came to 6 bases and at J to 6 bases, leaving 4 bases not matched to a gene. There are 13 residues in the CDR3. Germline CDR1 MNHEY, CDR2 SMNVEV (reference sequence).

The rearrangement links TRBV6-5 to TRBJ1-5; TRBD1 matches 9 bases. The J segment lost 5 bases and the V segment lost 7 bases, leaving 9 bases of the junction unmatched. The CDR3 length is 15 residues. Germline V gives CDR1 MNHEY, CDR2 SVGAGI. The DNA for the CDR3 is TGTGCCAGCAAAGTTACGGGGACAGGGTATCAGCCCCAGCATTTT. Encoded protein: CASKVTGTGYQPQHF.